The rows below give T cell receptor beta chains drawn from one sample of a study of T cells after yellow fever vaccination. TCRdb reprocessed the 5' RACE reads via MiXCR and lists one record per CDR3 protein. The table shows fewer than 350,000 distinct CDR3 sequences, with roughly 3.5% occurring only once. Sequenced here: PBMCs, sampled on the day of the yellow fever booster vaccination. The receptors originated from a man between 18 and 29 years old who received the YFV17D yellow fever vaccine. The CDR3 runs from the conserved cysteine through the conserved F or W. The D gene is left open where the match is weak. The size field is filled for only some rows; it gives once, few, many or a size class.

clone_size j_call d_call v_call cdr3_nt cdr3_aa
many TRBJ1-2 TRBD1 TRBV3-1 TGTGCCAGCAGCCTTGACAGGGTAGCCGGCTACACCTTC CASSLDRVAGYTF
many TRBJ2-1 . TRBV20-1 TGCAGTGCTAGAGTTTCGCATGCTGAGCAGTTCTTC CSARVSHAEQFF
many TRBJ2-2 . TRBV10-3 TGTGCCACCACCTCACAGAACACCGGGGAGCTGTTTTTT CATTSQNTGELFF
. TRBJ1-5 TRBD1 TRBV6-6 TGTGCCAGCGAGGACAGGGGAGGTTGGAATCAGCCCCAGCATTTT CASEDRGGWNQPQHF
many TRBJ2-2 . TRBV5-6 TGTGCCAGCAGCCCGGACAGCTACACCGGGGAGCTGTTTTTT CASSPDSYTGELFF
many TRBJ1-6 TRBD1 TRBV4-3 TGCGCCAGCAGCCAAGAGCTGGGGACAGGGAATTCACCCCTCCACTTT CASSQELGTGNSPLHF
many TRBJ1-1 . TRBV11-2 TGTGCCAGCAGCTTTCTGGGGTCGGGCACTGAAGCTTTCTTT CASSFLGSGTEAFF
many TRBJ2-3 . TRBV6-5 TGTGCCAGCAGTTACTCGAGAGGACTACCCACAGATACGCAGTATTTT CASSYSRGLPTDTQYF
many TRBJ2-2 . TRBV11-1 TGTGCCAGCAGCTTATACGAAACCGGGGAGCTGTTTTTT CASSLYETGELFF
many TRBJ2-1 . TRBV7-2 TGTGCCAGCAGCGTACGGCGCAAAGGGGGGTCCTACAATGAGCAGTTCTTC CASSVRRKGGSYNEQFF
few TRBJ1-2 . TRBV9 TGTGCCAGCAGCGTAGACCCAAGTTCAGGGGGCTACACCTTC CASSVDPSSGGYTF
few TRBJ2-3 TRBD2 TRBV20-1 TGCAGTGCCCGGGAGGGCTATGGCACAGATACGCAGTATTTT CSAREGYGTDTQYF
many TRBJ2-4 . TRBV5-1 TGCGCCAGCAGCTTGGGTTGGACAAACATTCAGTACTTC CASSLGWTNIQYF
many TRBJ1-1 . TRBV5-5 TGTGCCAGCAGCTTACCCGGCGGAGTCAGGATGAACACTGAAGCTTTCTTT CASSLPGGVRMNTEAFF
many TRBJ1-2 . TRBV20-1 TGCAGTGCTCCAGACTCACGAGGCTACACCTTC CSAPDSRGYTF
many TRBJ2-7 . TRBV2 TGTGCCAGCAGTGTCCTAGCGAACTCCTACGAGCAGTACTTC CASSVLANSYEQYF
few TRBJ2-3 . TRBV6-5 TGTGCCAGCAGCACCGGGACTGGCACAGATACGCAGTATTTT CASSTGTGTDTQYF
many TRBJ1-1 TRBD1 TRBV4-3 TGCGCCAGCAGCCATCAGGGGGCTGAAGCTTTCTTT CASSHQGAEAFF
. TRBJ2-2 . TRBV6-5 TGTGCCAGCAGCACTCGCGGGGCGAACACCGGGGAGCTGTTTTTT CASSTRGANTGELFF
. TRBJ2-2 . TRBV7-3 TGTGCCAGCAGCCCCGTGGCAGGGTCAAACACCGGGGAGCTGTTTTTT CASSPVAGSNTGELFF
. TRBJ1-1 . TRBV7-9 TGTGCCATCCGCCGGGAAGAAACGAGGACTGAAGCTTTCTTT CAIRREETRTEAFF
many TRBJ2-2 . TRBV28 TGTGCCAGCAGTTCGTCATTGCGGGAGCTGTTTTTT CASSSSLRELFF
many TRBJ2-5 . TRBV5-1 TGCGCCAGCAGCTTAGGCCAGGCCCAAGAGACCCAGTACTTC CASSLGQAQETQYF
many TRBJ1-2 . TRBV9 TGTGCCAGCAGCCACGACAGTAACTATGGCTACACCTTC CASSHDSNYGYTF
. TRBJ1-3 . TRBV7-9 TGTGCCAGCAGCTTAGGCCAGCTCTCTGGAAACACCATATATTTT CASSLGQLSGNTIYF
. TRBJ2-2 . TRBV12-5 TGTGCTAGTGGTTTGGGCCAGACAGCTAACACCGGGGAGCTGTTTTTT CASGLGQTANTGELFF
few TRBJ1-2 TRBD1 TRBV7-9 TGTGCCAGCAACGCACAGGGGGCGGACTATGGCTACACCTTC CASNAQGADYGYTF
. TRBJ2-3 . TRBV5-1 TGCGCCAGCAGCTTCTCCCCGCATACCTCTAGCACAGATACGCAGTATTTT CASSFSPHTSSTDTQYF
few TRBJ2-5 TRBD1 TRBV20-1 TGCAGTGCTAGCGGGACAGGGCCCATAACGTACCAAGAGACCCAGTACTTC CSASGTGPITYQETQYF
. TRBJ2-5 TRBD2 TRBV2 TGTGCCAGCAGTGACGGGGGGTTTACCCCCCAGTACTTC CASSDGGFTPQYF
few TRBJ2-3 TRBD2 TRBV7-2 TGTGCCAGCAGCAAACGCTACTCTCCGGGACTAGCGGCAACTAGCACAGATACGCAGTATTTT CASSKRYSPGLAATSTDTQYF
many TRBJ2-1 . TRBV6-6 TGTGCCAGCAGATTGACAGGTCAGCAGTTCTTC CASRLTGQQFF
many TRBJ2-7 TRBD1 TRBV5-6 TGTGCCAGCAGCTTGGTCCCGGCAGGGGGCTACGAGCAGTACTTC CASSLVPAGGYEQYF
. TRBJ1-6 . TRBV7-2 TGTGCCAGCAGCTCTAGGTGGGATTCACCCCTCCACTTT CASSSRWDSPLHF
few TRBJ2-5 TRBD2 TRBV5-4 TGTGCCAGCAGCTATCCGGGACTAGAAAAAGAGACCCAGTACTTC CASSYPGLEKETQYF
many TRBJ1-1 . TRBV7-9 TGTGCCAGCAGCTCCAGGGCGGGCGCTGAAGCTTTCTTT CASSSRAGAEAFF
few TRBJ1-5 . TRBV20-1 TGCAGTGCTCTGGGGAATAGCAATCAGCCCCAGCATTTT CSALGNSNQPQHF
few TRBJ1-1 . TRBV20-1 TGCAGTGCTAGAGAATTTGATAACACTGAAGCTTTCTTT CSAREFDNTEAFF
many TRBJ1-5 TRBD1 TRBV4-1 TGCGCCAGCAGCTTACGACAGGGCAGGGGGTATCAGCCCCAGCATTTT CASSLRQGRGYQPQHF
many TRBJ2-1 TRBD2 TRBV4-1 TGCGCCAGCAGCCGCTCTGCGGGGGGCTACAATGAGCAGTTCTTC CASSRSAGGYNEQFF
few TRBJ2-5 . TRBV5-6 TGTGCCAGCAGCTTCGAGCGAGAGACCCAGTACTTC CASSFERETQYF
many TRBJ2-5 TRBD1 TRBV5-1 TGCGCCAGCAGCTTGTTACAGGGGGACCAAGAGACCCAGTACTTC CASSLLQGDQETQYF
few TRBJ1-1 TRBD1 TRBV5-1 TGCGCCAGCAGCTTCGGACAGGGGTGGACTGAAGCTTTCTTT CASSFGQGWTEAFF
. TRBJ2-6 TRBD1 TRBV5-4 TGTGCCAGCAGCTTGTGGGACAGGGGGTTGTCTGGGGCCAACGTCCTGACTTTC CASSLWDRGLSGANVLTF
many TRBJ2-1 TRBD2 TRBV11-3 TGTGCCAGCAGCTTTAGCGGGGGGCAGTACAATGAGCAGTTCTTC CASSFSGGQYNEQFF
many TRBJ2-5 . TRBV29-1 TGCAGCGTTAACGGGGGCGATAGTCGGAAGACCCAGTACTTC CSVNGGDSRKTQYF
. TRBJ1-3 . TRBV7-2 TGTGCCAGCAGCAGGCGCGGAAACACCATATATTTT CASSRRGNTIYF
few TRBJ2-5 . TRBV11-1 TGTGCCAGCAGCGCCGGGCAGCAAGAGACCCAGTACTTC CASSAGQQETQYF
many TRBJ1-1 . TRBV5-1 TGCGCCAGCAGCTTGCGTTTTTCGTCGGGCAACACTGAAGCTTTCTTT CASSLRFSSGNTEAFF